The 11 T cell receptor beta chains presented below share a single source sample, sequenced in a study of healthy donors' naive CD4 and CD8 T cells. A linear amplification protocol produced the TCR libraries from 500 ng of total RNA. Using its own MiXCR run on the reads, TCRdb lists one record per CDR3 protein. The table includes approximately 180,000 distinct CDR3 sequences, 65% to 75% detected once. The sequencing sample was made of naive CD4+ and CD8+ T cells sorted from blood, pooled from several donors. The receptors originated from a pool of human donors in good health; the sample pools cells from several healthy donors.

The J gene is TRBJ1-3, the V gene TRBV29-1; D unresolved. Germline V gene lookup returns CDR1 SQVTM and CDR2 ANQGSEA. CDR3 length equals 15 residues. The V and J ends lost 1 base and 4 bases respectively, with 14 bases between them. The CDR3 bases are TGCAGCGTTGAAGCCCAAGGCGTGGAAGGAAACACCATATATTTT. Translating gives CSVEAQGVEGNTIYF.

This clonotype has only one observation. V and J are TRBV29-1 and TRBJ2-3, with 7 bases aligning to TRBD2. This CDR3 region has 13 residues. Germline V gene sequence: CDR1 SQVTM, CDR2 ANQGSEA. V dropped 5 bases and J dropped 4; count of bases not matched to a gene: 6. The DNA for the CDR3 is TGCAGCGTTCCACTAGCGAGGCCAGATACGCAGTATTTT. Translating it yields CSVPLARPDTQYF.

The chain uses TRBV18 and TRBJ2-3; D unresolved. Germline V gives CDR1 KGHSH, CDR2 LQKENI. V was pared by 2 bases and J by 5 bases, with 5 bases between. This CDR3 contains 12 residues. Written as DNA, the CDR3 is TGTGCCAGCTCACCAATGGAAGATACGCAGTATTTT. Encoded protein: CASSPMEDTQYF.

V is TRBV29-1 and J is TRBJ2-7, with D perhaps matching TRBD1 (6 bases). CDR3 size: 16 residues. Per germline, CDR1 SQVTM and CDR2 ANQGSEA. Deletions cut 4 bases from V and 2 bases from J, with 21 bases between. The CDR3 DNA reads TGCAGCGTTGCTTTGGGGGCTCCTTTTTGGACCTACGAGCAGTACTTC. This sequence encodes CSVALGAPFWTYEQYF.

This clonotype occurred once. The J gene is TRBJ1-1, the V gene TRBV20-1, with D perhaps matching TRBD1 (5 bases). Between the trimmed V and J ends, which lost 3 bases and 5 bases, there was a span of 13 bases. This CDR3 has 13 residues. In germline, CDR1 is DFQATT, CDR2 SNEGSKA (reference sequence). As DNA, the CDR3 is TGCAGTGCTAGGGGGCTCCGAGGAACTGAAGCTTTCTTT. It yields the protein CSARGLRGTEAFF.

The chain has TRBV6-5 and TRBJ2-5; D is ambiguous. The CDR3 extends over 13 amino acids. Trimming stripped 0 bases from V and 6 bases from J, with 8 bases between. The germline gives CDR1 MNHEY, CDR2 SVGAGI. The CDR3 reads CASSYSGGQTQYF. DNA of the CDR3: TGTGCCAGCAGTTACTCGGGTGGCCAGACCCAGTACTTC.

The V call is TRBV6-5, the J call TRBJ2-7, with a tentative D call TRBD2 (6 bases). Germline-derived CDR1 and CDR2 are MNHEY and SVGAGI. V was trimmed by 8 bases and J by 3 bases, leaving 17 bases between them. The CDR3 runs 14 residues. CDR3 amino acids: CASRPGAQYYEQYF. The CDR3 coding sequence is TGTGCCAGCCGCCCGGGAGCCCAGTACTACGAGCAGTACTTC.

V gene TRBV20-1 combines with J gene TRBJ1-5; unclear D gene. Trimming pared 2 bases from V and 3 bases from J, leaving 11 bases between. This CDR3 is 14 amino acids long. Germline V gene lookup returns CDR1 DFQATT and CDR2 SNEGSKA (reference sequence). The CDR3 sequence is CSARSRQPNQPQHF. The CDR3 DNA sequence: TGCAGTGCTAGAAGTAGGCAGCCCAATCAGCCCCAGCATTTT.

V usage is TRBV24-1 and J usage is TRBJ2-1; D remains unclear. CDR1 and CDR2 (germline): KGHDR, SFDVKD. The CDR3 has 15 amino acids. Trimming left V 6 bases short and J 0 bases short, with 11 bases between. CDR3 loop: CATSPGVSSYNEQFF. The CDR3 bases are TGTGCCACCAGTCCCGGTGTTTCCTCCTACAATGAGCAGTTCTTC.

V usage is TRBV19 and J usage is TRBJ1-1, with D hard to call. This CDR3 region has 16 residues. With 1 base removed from V and 0 bases from J, the gap between germline ends came to 12 bases. Germline CDR1 reads LNHDA; CDR2 reads SQIVND (reference sequence). CDR3 coding DNA: TGTGCCAGTAGTATAGGGATCGGGATTGTGAACACTGAAGCTTTCTTT. Amino acid sequence: CASSIGIGIVNTEAFF. The complete variable domain, with remaining parts taken from reference TRBV19 and TRBJ1-1, reads DGGITQSPKYLFRKEGQNVTLSCEQNLNHDAMYWYRQDPGQGLRLIYYSQIVNDFQKGDIAEGYSVSREKKESFPLTVTSAQKNPTAFYLCASSIGIGIVNTEAFFGQGTRLTVV.

This sequence joins TRBV29-1 and TRBJ1-1; D is unclear. The germline gives CDR1 SQVTM, CDR2 ANQGSEA. The CDR3 is made up of 10 amino acids. V was pared by 7 bases and J by 7 bases, with 10 bases between. CDR3 DNA sequence: TGCAGCGCTGCTCGCCTTGAAGCTTTCTTT. This sequence encodes CSAARLEAFF.